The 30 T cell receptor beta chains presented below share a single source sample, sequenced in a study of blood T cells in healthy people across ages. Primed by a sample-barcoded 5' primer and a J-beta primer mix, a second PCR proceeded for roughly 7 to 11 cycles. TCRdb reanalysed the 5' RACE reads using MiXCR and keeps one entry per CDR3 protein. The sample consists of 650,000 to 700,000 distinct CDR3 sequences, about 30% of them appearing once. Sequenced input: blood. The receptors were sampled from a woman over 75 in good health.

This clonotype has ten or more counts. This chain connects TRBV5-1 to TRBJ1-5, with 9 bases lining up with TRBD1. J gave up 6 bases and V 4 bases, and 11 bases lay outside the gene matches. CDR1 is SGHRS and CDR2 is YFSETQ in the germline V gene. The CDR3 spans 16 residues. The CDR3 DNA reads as TGCGCCAGCAGCGAGACGACAGGGGGTGTTTCTCAGCCCCAGCATTTT. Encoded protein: CASSETTGGVSQPQHF. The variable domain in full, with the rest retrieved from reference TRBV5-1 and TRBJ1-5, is KAGVTQTPRYLIKTRGQQVTLSCSPISGHRSVSWYQQTPGQGLQFLFEYFSETQRNKGNFPGRFSGRQFSNSRSEMNVSTLELGDSALYLCASSETTGGVSQPQHFGDGTRLSIL.

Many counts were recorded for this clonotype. The CDR3 DNA sequence: TGTGCCAGCAGCCCCTCTAGTGGTGTGGGGCAAGAGACCCAGTACTTC. Its protein is CASSPSSGVGQETQYF. The V and J genes are TRBV7-2 and TRBJ2-5; no reliable D call. The CDR3 is 16 amino acids. V shed 5 bases and J shed 2 bases, with 18 bases lying between them. Germline lookup yields CDR1 SGHTA and CDR2 FQGNSA.

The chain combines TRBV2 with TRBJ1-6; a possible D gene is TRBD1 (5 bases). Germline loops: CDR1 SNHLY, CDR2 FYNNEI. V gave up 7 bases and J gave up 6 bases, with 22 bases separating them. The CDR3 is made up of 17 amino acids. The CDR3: CASTIRRPNRFNSPLHF. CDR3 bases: TGTGCCAGCACAATAAGGCGCCCCAACAGGTTTAATTCACCCCTCCACTTT.

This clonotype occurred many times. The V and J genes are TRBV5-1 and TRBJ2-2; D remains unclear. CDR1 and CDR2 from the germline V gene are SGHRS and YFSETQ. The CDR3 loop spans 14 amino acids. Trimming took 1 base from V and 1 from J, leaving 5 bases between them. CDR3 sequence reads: CASSLKQNTGELFF. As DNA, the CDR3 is TGCGCCAGCAGCTTGAAGCAGAACACCGGGGAGCTGTTTTTT.

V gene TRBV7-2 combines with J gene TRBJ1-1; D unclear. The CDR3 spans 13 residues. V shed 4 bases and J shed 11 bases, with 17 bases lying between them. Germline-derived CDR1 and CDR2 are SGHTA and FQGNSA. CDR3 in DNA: TGTGCCAGCAGCTCAATTCCCAGGATGTTTGCTTTCTTT. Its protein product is CASSSIPRMFAFF.

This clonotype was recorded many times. The CDR3 here is CASSYGTGTTYEQYF. As DNA, the CDR3 is TGCGCCAGCAGCTACGGGACAGGGACAACCTACGAGCAGTACTTC. The chain uses TRBV5-1 and TRBJ2-7; 9 nucleotides align to TRBD1. The V and J ends lost 3 bases and 2 bases, in that order; junction bases with no gene match: 6. Germline V gene data show CDR1 as SGHRS and CDR2 as YFSETQ. The CDR3 contains 15 residues.

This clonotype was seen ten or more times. CDR3 residues: CASSLGTDYNEQFF. CDR3 coding DNA: TGTGCCAGCAGCCTCGGGACAGATTACAATGAGCAGTTCTTC. The V and J genes are TRBV7-9 and TRBJ2-1; TRBD1 agrees at 7 bases. J gave up 4 bases and V 5 bases, and 5 bases lay outside the gene matches. Germline V lookup: CDR1 SEHNR, CDR2 FQNEAQ (reference sequence). This CDR3 has 14 amino acids. The full variable domain, completed using reference TRBV7-9 and TRBJ2-1, is DTGVSQNPRHKITKRGQNVTFRCDPISEHNRLYWYRQTLGQGPEFLTYFQNEAQLEKSRLLSDRFSAERPKGSFSTLEIQRTEQGDSAMYLCASSLGTDYNEQFFGPGTRLTVL.

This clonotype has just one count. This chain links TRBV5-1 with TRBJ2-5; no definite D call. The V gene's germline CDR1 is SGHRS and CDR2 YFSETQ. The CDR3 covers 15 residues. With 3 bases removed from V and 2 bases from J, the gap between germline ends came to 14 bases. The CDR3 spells CASSSNTGSQETQYF. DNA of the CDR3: TGCGCCAGCAGCTCTAACACCGGGTCGCAAGAGACCCAGTACTTC.

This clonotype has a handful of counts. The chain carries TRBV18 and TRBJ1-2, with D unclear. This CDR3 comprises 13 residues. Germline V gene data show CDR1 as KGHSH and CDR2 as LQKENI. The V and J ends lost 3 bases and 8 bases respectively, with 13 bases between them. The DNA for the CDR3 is TGTGCCAGCTCACCGGATCTTCGGGGAGGCTACACCTTC. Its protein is CASSPDLRGGYTF.

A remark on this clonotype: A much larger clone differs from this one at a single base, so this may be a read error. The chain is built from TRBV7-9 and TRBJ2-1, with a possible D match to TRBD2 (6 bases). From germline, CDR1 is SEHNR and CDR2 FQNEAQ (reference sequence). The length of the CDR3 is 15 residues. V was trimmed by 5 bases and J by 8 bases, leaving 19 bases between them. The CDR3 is CASSMAAEGQDEQFF. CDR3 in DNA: TGTGCCAGCAGCATGGCAGCGGAGGGGCAGGATGAGCAGTTCTTC.

The CDR3 region is CANTGRSGGEQYF. CDR3 in DNA: TGTGCCAACACCGGGAGAAGCGGGGGTGAGCAGTACTTC. This chain connects TRBV6-5 to TRBJ2-7; 8 bases agree with TRBD2. Germline values: CDR1 MNHEY, CDR2 SVGAGI. V lost 10 bases to trimming and J lost 7 bases; unmatched junction nucleotides: 12. The CDR3 has 13 residues.

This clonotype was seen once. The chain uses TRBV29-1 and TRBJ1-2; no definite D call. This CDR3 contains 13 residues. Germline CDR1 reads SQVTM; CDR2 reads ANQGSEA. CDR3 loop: CNVRTLANYGYTF. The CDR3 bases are TGCAACGTCAGGACTCTTGCTAACTATGGCTACACCTTC.

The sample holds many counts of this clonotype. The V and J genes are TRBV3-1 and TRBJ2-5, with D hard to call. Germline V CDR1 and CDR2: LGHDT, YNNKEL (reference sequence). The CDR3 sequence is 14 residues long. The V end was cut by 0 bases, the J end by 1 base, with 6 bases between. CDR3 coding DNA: TGTGCCAGCAGCCAAGACAGGCTCCAAGAGACCCAGTACTTC. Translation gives CASSQDRLQETQYF.

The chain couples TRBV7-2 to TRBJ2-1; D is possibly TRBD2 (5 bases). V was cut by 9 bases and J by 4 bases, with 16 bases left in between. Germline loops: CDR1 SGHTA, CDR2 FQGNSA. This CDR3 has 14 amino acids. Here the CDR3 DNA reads TGTGCCAGTAACTGGCTAGCCGAGTACAATGAGCAGTTCTTC. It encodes CASNWLAEYNEQFF.

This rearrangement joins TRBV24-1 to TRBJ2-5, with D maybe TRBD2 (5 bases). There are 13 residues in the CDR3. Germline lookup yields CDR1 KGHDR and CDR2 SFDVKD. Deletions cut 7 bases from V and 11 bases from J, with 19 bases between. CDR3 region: CATRDQGLREQYF. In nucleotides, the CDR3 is TGTGCCACCAGGGACCAAGGGTTGAGGGAGCAGTACTTC.

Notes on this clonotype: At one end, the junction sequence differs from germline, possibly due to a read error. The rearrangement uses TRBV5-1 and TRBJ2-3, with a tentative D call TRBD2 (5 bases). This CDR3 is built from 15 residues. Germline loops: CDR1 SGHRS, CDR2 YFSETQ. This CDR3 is CASSVGGVSTDAQYF. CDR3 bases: TGCGCCAGCAGCGTAGGAGGTGTTAGCACAGATGCGCAGTATTTT.

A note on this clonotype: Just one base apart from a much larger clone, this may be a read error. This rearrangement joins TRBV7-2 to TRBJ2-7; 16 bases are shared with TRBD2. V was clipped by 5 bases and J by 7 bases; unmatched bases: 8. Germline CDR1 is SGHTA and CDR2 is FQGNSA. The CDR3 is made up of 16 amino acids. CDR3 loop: CASSPGTSGGATEQYF. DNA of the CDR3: TGTGCCAGCAGCCCCGGGACTAGCGGGGGGGCCACAGAGCAGTACTTC.

The CDR3 reads CASRTTGSDDEQYF. The DNA for the CDR3 is TGTGCCAGCAGGACGACAGGGAGTGACGACGAGCAGTACTTC. The chain combines TRBV28 with TRBJ2-7; 7 bases are shared with TRBD1. CDR3 size: 14 residues. Germline assignment: CDR1 MDHEN and CDR2 SYDVKM. Trimming cost V 6 bases and J 5 bases; bases outside gene matches: 10.

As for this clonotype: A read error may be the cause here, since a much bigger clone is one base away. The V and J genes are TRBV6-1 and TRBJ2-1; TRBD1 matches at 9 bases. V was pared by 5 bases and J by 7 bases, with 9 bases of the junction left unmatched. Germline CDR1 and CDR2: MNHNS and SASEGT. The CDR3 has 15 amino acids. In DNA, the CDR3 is TGTGCCAGCAGTCGAACAGGGGGCAGGTTGAATGAGCAGTTCTTC. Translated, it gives CASSRTGGRLNEQFF.

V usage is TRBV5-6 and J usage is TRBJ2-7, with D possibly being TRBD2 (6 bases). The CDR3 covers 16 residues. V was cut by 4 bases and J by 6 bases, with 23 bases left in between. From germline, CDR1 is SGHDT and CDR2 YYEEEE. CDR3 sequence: CASSQPPWRGAAEQYF. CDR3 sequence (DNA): TGTGCCAGCAGCCAACCCCCCTGGAGGGGAGCCGCCGAGCAGTACTTC.

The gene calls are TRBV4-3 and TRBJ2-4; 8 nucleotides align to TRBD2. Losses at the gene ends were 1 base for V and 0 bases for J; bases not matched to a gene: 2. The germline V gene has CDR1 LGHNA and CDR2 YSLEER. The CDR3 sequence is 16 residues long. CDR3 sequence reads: CASSQVLAGAKNIQYF. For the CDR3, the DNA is TGCGCCAGCAGCCAAGTCCTAGCGGGAGCCAAAAACATTCAGTACTTC.

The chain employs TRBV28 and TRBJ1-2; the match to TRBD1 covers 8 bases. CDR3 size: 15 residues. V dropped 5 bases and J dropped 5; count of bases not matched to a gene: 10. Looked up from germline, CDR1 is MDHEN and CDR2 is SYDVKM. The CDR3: CASSRSDRAGYGYTF. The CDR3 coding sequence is TGTGCCAGCAGTCGTTCGGACAGGGCAGGGTATGGCTACACCTTC.

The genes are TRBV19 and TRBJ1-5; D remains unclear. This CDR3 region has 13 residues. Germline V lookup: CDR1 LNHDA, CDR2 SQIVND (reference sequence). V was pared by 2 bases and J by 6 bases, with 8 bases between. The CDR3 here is CASSIQPVQPQHF. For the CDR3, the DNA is TGTGCCAGTAGTATACAACCCGTTCAGCCCCAGCATTTT.

In DNA, the CDR3 is TGCAGTGCTCAAAACCGGGACAGGGGGACCTACGAGCAGTACTTC. This codes for CSAQNRDRGTYEQYF. V usage is TRBV20-1 and J usage is TRBJ2-7, with 11 nucleotides matching TRBD1. The ends lost 5 bases at V and 2 bases at J; junction bases unmatched: 8. This CDR3 has 15 amino acids. Germline CDR1 and CDR2: DFQATT and SNEGSKA (reference sequence).

The CDR3: CASSLGQDTDTQYF. The CDR3 nucleotides read TGCGCCAGCAGCTTAGGTCAAGACACAGATACGCAGTATTTT. The chain links TRBV5-1 to TRBJ2-3; D is ambiguous. There are 14 residues in the CDR3. Trimming removed 2 bases at V and 2 bases at J, with 9 bases between. CDR1 is SGHRS, CDR2 YFSETQ, per germline.

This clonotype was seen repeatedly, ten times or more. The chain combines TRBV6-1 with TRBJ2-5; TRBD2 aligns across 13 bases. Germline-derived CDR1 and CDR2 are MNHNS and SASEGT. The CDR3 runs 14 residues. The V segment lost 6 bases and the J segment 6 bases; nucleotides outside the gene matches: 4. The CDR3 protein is CASRRTSGGQTQYF. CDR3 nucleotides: TGTGCCAGCAGGAGGACTAGCGGGGGTCAGACCCAGTACTTC.

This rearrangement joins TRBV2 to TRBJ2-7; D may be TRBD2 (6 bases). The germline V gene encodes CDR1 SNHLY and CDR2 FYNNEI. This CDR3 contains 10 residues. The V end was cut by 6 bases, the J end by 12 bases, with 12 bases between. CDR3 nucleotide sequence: TGTGCCAGCAGGGGGGGACCTGGGTACTTC. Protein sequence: CASRGGPGYF. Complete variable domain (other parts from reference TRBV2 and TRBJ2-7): EPEVTQTPSHQVTQMGQEVILRCVPISNHLYFYWYRQILGQKVEFLVSFYNNEISEKSEIFDDQFSVERPDGSNFTLKIRSTKLEDSAMYFCASRGGPGYFGPGTRLTVT.

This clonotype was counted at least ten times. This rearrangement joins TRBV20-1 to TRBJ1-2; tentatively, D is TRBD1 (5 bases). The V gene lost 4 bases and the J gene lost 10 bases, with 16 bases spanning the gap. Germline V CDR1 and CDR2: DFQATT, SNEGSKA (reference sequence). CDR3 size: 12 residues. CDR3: CSATGPRLVYTF. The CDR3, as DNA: TGCAGTGCTACGGGACCCCGGCTTGTCTACACCTTC.

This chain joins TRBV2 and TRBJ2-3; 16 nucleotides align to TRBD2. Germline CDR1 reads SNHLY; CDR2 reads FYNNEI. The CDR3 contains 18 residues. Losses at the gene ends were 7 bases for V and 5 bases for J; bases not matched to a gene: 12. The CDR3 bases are TGTGCCAGCACCAACGCGGGACTAGCGGGGGGGCCCGGAGATACGCAGTATTTT. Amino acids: CASTNAGLAGGPGDTQYF.

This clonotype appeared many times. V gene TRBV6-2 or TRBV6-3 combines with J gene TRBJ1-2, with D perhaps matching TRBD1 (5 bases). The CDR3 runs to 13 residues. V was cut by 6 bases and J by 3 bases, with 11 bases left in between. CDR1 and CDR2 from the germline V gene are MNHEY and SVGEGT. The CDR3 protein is CASRTGTDYGYTF. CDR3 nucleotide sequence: TGTGCCAGCAGAACCGGGACGGACTATGGCTACACCTTC.